These 4 T cell receptor beta chains originate from one sample sequenced in a study of T cells in women clearing cervical HPV infection. Assay used: immunoSEQ multiplex PCR; TCRdb lists only in-frame clones, some missing. This listing includes 40,000 or so clones. Sequenced sample: blood buffy coat. The receptor source for this set is a woman between 18 and 70 years old with a cervical HPV16 infection that either progressed to CIN3+ or cleared (not recorded which).

About this clone: The CDR3 extends 3 residues past the end of the read, so its final part is completed from the germline J gene. The chain carries TRBV28 and TRBJ1-1; 7 nucleotides match TRBD1. This CDR3 contains 13 residues. Germline V gives CDR1 MDHEN, CDR2 SYDVKM. Partial CDR3 DNA: TGTGCCAGCAAGATCCACCGGGACAGAGAA. Its translation: CASKIHRDRE. The full CDR3 reads CASKIHRDREAFF.

A remark on this clone: The read is 3 residues too short to cover the CDR3 end, so that end is filled in from the germline J gene. The rearrangement joins TRBV5-1 to TRBJ2-1, with 9 bases matching TRBD1. The germline CDR1 and CDR2 sequences are SGHRS and YFSETQ. The V segment lost 2 bases and the J segment 9 bases; nucleotides outside the gene matches: 3. The CDR3 contains 13 residues. The CDR3 spells CASSLQGAGEQFF. The DNA read from the CDR3 is TGCGCCAGCAGCTTACAGGGGGCTGGTGAG.

As for this clone: The sequenced fragment ends 3 residues before the CDR3 boundary, so the rest is inferred from the germline J gene. The chain links TRBV5-6 to TRBJ2-2; 7 bases align to TRBD1. In germline, CDR1 is SGHDT, CDR2 YYEEEE. The CDR3 spans 14 residues. The sequenced part of the CDR3 DNA is TGTGCCAGCAGCTTTAGACAGGGAAACGAAAAG. Protein product: CASSFRQGNEK. The entire CDR3 protein reads CASSFRQGNEKLFF.

As regards this clone: The sequenced fragment ends 3 residues before the CDR3 boundary, so the rest is inferred from the germline J gene. The rearrangement links TRBV5-1 to TRBJ1-1; no definite D call. Trimming cost V 1 base and J 1 base, with 8 bases left between them. Per germline, CDR1 SGHRS and CDR2 YFSETQ. The CDR3 contains 14 residues. This chain's CDR3 is CASSLYGENTEAFF. The part of the CDR3 DNA that was read is TGCGCCAGCAGCTTGTACGGGGAGAACACTGAA.